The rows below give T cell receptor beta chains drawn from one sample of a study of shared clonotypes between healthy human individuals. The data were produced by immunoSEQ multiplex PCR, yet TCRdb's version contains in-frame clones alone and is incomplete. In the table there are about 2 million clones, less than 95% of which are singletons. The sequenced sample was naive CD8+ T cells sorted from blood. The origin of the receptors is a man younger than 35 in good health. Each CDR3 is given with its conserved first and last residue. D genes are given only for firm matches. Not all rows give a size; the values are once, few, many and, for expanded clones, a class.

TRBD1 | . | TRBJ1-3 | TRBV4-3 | CASSQDRGGIGYTIYF | TGCGCCAGCAGCCAAGACAGAGGGGGCATAGGGTACACCATATATTTT
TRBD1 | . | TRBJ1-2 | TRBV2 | CASRGTVNYGYTF | TGTGCCAGCAGGGGGACAGTTAACTATGGCTACACCTTC
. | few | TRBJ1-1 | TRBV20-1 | CSADHGTEAFF | TGCAGTGCTGATCACGGGACTGAAGCTTTCTTT
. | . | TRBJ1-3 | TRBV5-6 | CASSWSPRSSGNTIYF | TGTGCCAGCAGCTGGTCTCCCCGGAGCTCTGGAAACACCATATATTTT
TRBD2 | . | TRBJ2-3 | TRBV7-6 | CASSPGLAGAGGTQYF | TGTGCCAGCAGCCCGGGACTAGCGGGAGCGGGAGGTACGCAGTATTTT
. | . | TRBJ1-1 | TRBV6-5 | CASSHPQSDDEAFF | TGTGCCAGCAGTCATCCACAAAGTGACGATGAAGCTTTCTTT
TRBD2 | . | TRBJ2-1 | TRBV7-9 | CASSHGTSEYNEQFF | TGTGCCAGCAGCCATGGGACTAGCGAATACAATGAGCAGTTCTTC
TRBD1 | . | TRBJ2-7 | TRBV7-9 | CASSLGPGQGAHEQYF | TGTGCCAGCAGCTTAGGTCCGGGACAGGGAGCCCACGAGCAGTACTTC
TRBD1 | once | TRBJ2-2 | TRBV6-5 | CASSYEGTAATGELFF | TGTGCCAGCAGTTACGAGGGGACAGCAGCGACCGGGGAGCTGTTTTTT
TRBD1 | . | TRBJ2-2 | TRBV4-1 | CASSRQGVSVTGELFF | TGCGCCAGCAGCCGACAGGGTGTTTCAGTCACCGGGGAGCTGTTTTTT
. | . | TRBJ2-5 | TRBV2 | CASSVGVQETQYF | TGTGCCAGCAGTGTCGGGGTTCAAGAGACCCAGTACTTC
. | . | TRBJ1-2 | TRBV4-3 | CASSQDKGSGYGYTF | TGCGCCAGCAGCCAAGATAAGGGATCGGGCTATGGCTACACCTTC
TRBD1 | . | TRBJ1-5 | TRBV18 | CASSPRDRGPNQPQHF | TGTGCCAGCTCACCTCGGGACAGGGGGCCCAATCAGCCCCAGCATTTT
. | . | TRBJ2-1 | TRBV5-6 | CASSLSGYNEQFF | TGTGCCAGCAGCTTAAGCGGTTACAATGAGCAGTTCTTC
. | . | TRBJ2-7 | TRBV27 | CASSLCCYEQYF | TGTGCCAGCAGTTTGTGCTGCTACGAGCAGTACTTC
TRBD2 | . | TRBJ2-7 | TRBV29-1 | CSVDAGTSATYEQYF | TGCAGCGTTGACGCCGGGACTAGCGCAACCTACGAGCAGTACTTC
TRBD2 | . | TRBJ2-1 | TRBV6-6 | CASSSGDPNEQFF | TGTGCCAGCAGTAGCGGGGATCCCAATGAGCAGTTCTTC
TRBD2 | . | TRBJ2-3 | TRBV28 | CASSLAGGSDTQYF | TGTGCCAGCAGTCTAGCGGGAGGCTCAGATACGCAGTATTTT
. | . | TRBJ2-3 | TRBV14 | CASSEFRGIPDTQYF | TGTGCCAGCAGCGAGTTCCGGGGAATCCCAGATACGCAGTATTTT
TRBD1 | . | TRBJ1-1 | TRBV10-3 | CAIRGGQGLNTEAFF | TGTGCCATCAGGGGGGGACAGGGACTGAACACTGAAGCTTTCTTT
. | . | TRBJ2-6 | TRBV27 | CASSSKGGGGSGANVLTF | TGTGCCAGCAGTTCTAAGGGGGGTGGGGGCTCTGGGGCCAACGTCCTGACTTTC
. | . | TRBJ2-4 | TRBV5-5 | CASSVDVRAIQYF | TGTGCCAGCAGCGTCGATGTAAGGGCAATTCAGTACTTC
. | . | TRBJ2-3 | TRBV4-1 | CASSQISGVTTDTQYF | TGCGCCAGCAGCCAAATCTCGGGGGTTACCACAGATACGCAGTATTTT
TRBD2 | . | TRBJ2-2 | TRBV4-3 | CASNSGGPSSTGELFF | TGCGCCAGCAATTCGGGGGGGCCAAGTAGCACCGGGGAGCTGTTTTTT
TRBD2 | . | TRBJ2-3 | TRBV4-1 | CASSPRTSGATDTQYF | TGCGCCAGCAGCCCTCGGACTAGCGGGGCCACAGATACGCAGTATTTT
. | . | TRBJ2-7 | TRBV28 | CASSRGAYEQYF | TGTGCCAGCAGTCGTGGGGCCTACGAGCAGTACTTC
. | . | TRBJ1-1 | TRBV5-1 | CASSVGQLLNTEAFF | TGCGCCAGCAGCGTAGGACAGCTGTTGAACACTGAAGCTTTCTTT
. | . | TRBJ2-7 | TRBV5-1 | CASSFGRVDYEQYF | TGCGCCAGCAGCTTTGGTAGGGTTGACTACGAGCAGTACTTC
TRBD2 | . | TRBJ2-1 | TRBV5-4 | CASSLSGGPSGEQFF | TGTGCCAGCAGCTTATCGGGGGGGCCGTCTGGTGAGCAGTTCTTC
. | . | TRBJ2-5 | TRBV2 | CASSDGTETQYF | TGTGCCAGCAGTGACGGGACAGAGACCCAGTACTTC
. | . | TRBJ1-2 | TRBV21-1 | CASSKKGYGYTF | TGTGCCAGCAGCAAGAAGGGTTATGGCTACACCTTC
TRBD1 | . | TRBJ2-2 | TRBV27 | CASISLGTDGELFF | TGTGCCAGCATCTCGCTCGGGACAGACGGGGAGCTGTTTTTT
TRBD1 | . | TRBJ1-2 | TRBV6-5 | CASSYSQGARIYGYTF | TGTGCCAGCAGTTACTCTCAGGGGGCGAGGATCTATGGCTACACCTTC
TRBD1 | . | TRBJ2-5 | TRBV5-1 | CASSLVQGAWTQYF | TGCGCCAGCAGCTTGGTACAGGGGGCTTGGACCCAGTACTTC
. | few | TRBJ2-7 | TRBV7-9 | CASSSPTETYEQYF | TGTGCCAGCAGCAGTCCGACAGAGACCTACGAGCAGTACTTC
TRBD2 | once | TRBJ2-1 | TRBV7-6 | CASSSGLAGTSSSYNEQFF | TGTGCCAGCAGCTCCGGACTAGCGGGAACGTCGAGCTCCTACAATGAGCAGTTCTTC
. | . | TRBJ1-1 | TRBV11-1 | CASSESGENTEAFF | TGTGCCAGCAGCGAGAGCGGGGAGAACACTGAAGCTTTCTTT
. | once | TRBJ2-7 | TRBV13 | CASSLQGDPYEQYF | TGTGCCAGCAGCTTACAGGGCGACCCCTACGAGCAGTACTTC
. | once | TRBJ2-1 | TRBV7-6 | CASSLVALEGNEQFF | TGTGCCAGCAGCTTAGTGGCCCTCGAGGGCAATGAGCAGTTCTTC
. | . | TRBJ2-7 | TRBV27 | CASSRTPGISYEQYF | TGTGCCAGCAGTCGTACCCCAGGGATATCCTACGAGCAGTACTTC
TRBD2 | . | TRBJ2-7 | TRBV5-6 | CASSLGLAVYEQYF | TGTGCCAGCAGCCTCGGGCTAGCGGTTTACGAGCAGTACTTC
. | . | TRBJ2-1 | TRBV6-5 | CASSWGLVNNEQFF | TGTGCCAGCAGTTGGGGGCTTGTCAACAATGAGCAGTTCTTC
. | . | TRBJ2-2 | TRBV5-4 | CASSFTVTGELFF | TGTGCCAGCAGCTTTACAGTCACCGGGGAGCTGTTTTTT
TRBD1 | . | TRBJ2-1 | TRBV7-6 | CASSFGTAYNEQFF | TGTGCCAGCAGCTTTGGGACAGCCTACAATGAGCAGTTCTTC
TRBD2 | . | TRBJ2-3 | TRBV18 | CASSLAGGSTDTQYF | TGTGCCAGCTCACTAGCGGGAGGGAGCACAGATACGCAGTATTTT
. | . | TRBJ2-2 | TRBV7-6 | CASSLAGGELFF | TGTGCCAGCAGCTTAGCGGGCGGGGAGCTGTTTTTT
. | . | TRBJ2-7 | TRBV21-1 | CASSKGGGLAGKAYEQYF | TGTGCCAGCAGCAAAGGAGGGGGACTAGCGGGAAAGGCCTACGAGCAGTACTTC
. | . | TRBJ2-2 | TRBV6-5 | CASSYPYTGELFF | TGTGCCAGCAGTTACCCATATACCGGGGAGCTGTTTTTT
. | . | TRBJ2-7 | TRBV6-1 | CASSELLTVDEQYF | TGTGCCAGCAGTGAATTGTTAACTGTCGACGAGCAGTACTTC
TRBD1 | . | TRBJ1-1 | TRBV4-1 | CASSQDPTGTNTEAFF | TGCGCCAGCAGCCAAGATCCGACAGGGACGAACACTGAAGCTTTCTTT
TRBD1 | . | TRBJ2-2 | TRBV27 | CASREGRGPYTGELFF | TGTGCCAGCCGAGAAGGCAGGGGGCCCTACACCGGGGAGCTGTTTTTT
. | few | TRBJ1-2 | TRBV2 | CASSENLQAGYTF | TGTGCCAGCAGTGAAAATTTGCAGGCTGGCTACACCTTC
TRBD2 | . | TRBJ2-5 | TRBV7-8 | CASSFLLVGGRAEGEETQYF | TGTGCCAGCAGCTTCTTACTCGTCGGCGGGAGGGCCGAGGGGGAGGAGACCCAGTACTTC
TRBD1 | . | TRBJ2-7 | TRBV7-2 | CASSYGTGFYEQYF | TGTGCCAGCAGCTACGGGACAGGGTTCTACGAGCAGTACTTC
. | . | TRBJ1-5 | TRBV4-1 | CASSQDRLQGPQHF | TGCGCCAGCAGCCAAGACAGACTTCAAGGGCCCCAGCATTTT
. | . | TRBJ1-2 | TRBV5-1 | CASSFSGDYGYTF | TGCGCCAGCAGCTTTTCAGGGGACTATGGCTACACCTTC
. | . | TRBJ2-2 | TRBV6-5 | CASSLNTGELFF | TGTGCCAGCAGCCTCAACACCGGGGAGCTGTTTTTT
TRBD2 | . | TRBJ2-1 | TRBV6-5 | CASSHQREGDEQFF | TGTGCCAGCAGTCATCAGCGGGAGGGCGATGAGCAGTTCTTC
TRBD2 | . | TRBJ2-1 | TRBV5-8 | CASSFPWTSGVYNEQFF | TGTGCCAGCAGCTTTCCCTGGACTAGCGGAGTCTACAATGAGCAGTTCTTC